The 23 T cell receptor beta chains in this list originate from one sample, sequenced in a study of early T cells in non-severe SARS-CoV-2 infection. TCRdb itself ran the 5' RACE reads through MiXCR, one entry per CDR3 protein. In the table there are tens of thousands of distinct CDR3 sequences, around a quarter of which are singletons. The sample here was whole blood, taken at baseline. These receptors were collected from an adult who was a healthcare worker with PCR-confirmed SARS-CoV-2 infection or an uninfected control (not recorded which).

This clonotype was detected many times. Written as DNA, the CDR3 is TGTGCCAGCCCTCCCGACAGCTCTGGAAACACCATATATTTT. Its translation is CASPPDSSGNTIYF. The rearrangement uses TRBV12-3 or TRBV12-4 and TRBJ1-3; TRBD1 is a possible D gene (5 bases). V lost 8 bases, J lost 0 bases, and 11 bases lay in between. This CDR3 has 14 amino acids.

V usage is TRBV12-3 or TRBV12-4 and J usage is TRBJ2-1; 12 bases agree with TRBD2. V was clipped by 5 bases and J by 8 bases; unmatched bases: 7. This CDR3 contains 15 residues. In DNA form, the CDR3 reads TGTGCCAGCAGTGCTAGCGGGGGGGCTGTGGATGAGCAGTTCTTC. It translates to CASSASGGAVDEQFF.

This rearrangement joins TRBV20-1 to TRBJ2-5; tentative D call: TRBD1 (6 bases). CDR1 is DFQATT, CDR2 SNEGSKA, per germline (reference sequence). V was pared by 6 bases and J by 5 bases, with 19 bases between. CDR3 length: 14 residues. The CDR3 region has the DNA TGCAGTGCCACGGGACACCGAGTGGAGGAGACCCAGTACTTC. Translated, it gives CSATGHRVEETQYF.

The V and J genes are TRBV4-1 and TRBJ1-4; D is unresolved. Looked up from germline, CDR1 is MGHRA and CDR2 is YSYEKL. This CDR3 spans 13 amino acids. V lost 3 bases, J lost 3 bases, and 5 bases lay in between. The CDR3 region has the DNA TGCGCCAGCAGCCATTTGCCTAATGAAAAACTGTTTTTT. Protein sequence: CASSHLPNEKLFF.

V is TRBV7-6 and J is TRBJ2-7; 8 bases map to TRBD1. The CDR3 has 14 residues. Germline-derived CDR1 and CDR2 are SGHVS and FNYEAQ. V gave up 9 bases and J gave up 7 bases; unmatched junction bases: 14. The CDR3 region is CASARDRYFLEQYF. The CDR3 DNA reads TGTGCCAGTGCTCGGGACAGGTACTTTTTGGAGCAGTACTTC.

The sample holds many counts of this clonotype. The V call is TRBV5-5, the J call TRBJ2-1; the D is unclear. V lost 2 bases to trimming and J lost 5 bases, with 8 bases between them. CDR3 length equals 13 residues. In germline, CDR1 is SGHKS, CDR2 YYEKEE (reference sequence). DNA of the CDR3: TGTGCCAGCAGCTTAAGTAGTGACAATGAGCAGTTCTTC. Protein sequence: CASSLSSDNEQFF.

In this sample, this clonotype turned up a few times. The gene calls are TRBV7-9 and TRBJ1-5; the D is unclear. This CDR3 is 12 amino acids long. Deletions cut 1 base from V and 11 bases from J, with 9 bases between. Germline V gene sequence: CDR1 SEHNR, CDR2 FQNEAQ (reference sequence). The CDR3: CASSLEVGTQHF. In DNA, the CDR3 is TGTGCCAGCAGCTTAGAGGTAGGGACCCAGCATTTT.

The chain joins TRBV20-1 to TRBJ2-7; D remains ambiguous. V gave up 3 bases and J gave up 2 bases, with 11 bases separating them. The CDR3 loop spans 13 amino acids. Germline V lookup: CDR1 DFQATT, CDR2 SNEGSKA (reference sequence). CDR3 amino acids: CSASLVDPYEQYF. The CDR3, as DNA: TGCAGTGCTAGCCTGGTAGATCCCTACGAGCAGTACTTC.

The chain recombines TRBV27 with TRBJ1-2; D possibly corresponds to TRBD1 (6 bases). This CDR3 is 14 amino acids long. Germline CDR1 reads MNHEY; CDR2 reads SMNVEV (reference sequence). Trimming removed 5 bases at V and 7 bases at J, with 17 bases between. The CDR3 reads CASSPLNRVVGYTF. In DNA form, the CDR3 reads TGTGCCAGCAGTCCCCTTAACAGGGTGGTTGGCTACACCTTC.

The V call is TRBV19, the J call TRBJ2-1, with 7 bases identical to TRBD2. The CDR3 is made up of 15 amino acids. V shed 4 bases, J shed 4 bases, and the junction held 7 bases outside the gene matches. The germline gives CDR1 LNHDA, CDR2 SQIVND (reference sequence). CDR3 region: CASSKGRDVYNEQFF. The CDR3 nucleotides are TGTGCCAGTAGTAAGGGGAGGGACGTTTACAATGAGCAGTTCTTC. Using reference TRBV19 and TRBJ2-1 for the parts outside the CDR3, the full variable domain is DGGITQSPKYLFRKEGQNVTLSCEQNLNHDAMYWYRQDPGQGLRLIYYSQIVNDFQKGDIAEGYSVSREKKESFPLTVTSAQKNPTAFYLCASSKGRDVYNEQFFGPGTRLTVL.

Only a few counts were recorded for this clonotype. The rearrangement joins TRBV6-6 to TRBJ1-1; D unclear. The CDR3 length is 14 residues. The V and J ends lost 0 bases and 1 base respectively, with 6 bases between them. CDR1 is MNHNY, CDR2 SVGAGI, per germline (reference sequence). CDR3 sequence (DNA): TGTGCCAGCAGTTACTCGTCGGCGAACACTGAAGCTTTCTTT. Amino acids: CASSYSSANTEAFF.

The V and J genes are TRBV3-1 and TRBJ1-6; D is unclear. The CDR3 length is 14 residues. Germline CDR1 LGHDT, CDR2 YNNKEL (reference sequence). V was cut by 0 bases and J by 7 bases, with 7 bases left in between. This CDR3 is CASSQEWQNSPLHF. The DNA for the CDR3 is TGTGCCAGCAGCCAAGAATGGCAGAATTCACCCCTCCACTTT.

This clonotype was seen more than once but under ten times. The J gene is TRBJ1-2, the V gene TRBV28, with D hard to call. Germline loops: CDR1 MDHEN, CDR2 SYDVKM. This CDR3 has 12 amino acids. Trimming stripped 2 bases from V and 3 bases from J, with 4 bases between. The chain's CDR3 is CASSLSDYGYTF. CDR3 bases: TGTGCCAGCAGTTTAAGTGACTATGGCTACACCTTC.

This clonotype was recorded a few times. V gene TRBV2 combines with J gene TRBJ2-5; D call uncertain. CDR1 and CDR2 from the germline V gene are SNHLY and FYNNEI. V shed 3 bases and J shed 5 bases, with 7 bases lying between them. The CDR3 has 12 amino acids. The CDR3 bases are TGTGCCAGCAGTGAGGGTCTGGAGACCCAGTACTTC. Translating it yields CASSEGLETQYF.

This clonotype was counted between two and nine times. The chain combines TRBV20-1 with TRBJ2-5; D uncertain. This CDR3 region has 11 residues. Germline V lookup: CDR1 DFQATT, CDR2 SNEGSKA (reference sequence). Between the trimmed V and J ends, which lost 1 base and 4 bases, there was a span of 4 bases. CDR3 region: CSARGGETQYF. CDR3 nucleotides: TGCAGTGCTAGAGGGGGAGAGACCCAGTACTTC.

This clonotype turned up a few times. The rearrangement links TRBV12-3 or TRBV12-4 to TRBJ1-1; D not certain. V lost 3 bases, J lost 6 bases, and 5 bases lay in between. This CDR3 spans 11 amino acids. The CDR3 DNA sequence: TGTGCCAGCAGTTTGATGGCTGAAGCTTTCTTT. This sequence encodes CASSLMAEAFF.

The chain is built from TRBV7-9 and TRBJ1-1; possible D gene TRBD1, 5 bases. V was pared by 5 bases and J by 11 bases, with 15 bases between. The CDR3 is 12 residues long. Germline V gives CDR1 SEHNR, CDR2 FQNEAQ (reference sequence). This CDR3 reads CASSPGPKGAFF. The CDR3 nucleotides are TGTGCCAGCAGCCCGGGACCCAAGGGGGCTTTCTTT.

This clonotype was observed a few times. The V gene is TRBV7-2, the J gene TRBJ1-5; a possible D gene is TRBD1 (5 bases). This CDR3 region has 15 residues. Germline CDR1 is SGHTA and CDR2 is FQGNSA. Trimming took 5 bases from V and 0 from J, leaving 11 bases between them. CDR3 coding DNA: TGTGCCAGCAGCGCCGACAGCCATAGCAATCAGCCCCAGCATTTT. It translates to CASSADSHSNQPQHF.

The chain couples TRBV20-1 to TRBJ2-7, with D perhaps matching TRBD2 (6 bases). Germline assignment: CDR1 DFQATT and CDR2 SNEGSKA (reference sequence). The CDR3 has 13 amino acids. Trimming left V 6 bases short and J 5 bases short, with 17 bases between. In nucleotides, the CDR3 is TGCAGTGCCGTGCCGGGGGACGGGGACGAGCAGTACTTC. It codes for CSAVPGDGDEQYF.

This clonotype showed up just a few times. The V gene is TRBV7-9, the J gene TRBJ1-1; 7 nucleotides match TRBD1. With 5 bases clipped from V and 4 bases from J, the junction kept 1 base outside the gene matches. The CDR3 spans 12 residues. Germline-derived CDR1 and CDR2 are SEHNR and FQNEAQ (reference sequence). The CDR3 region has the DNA TGTGCCAGCAGCAACAGGGGCACTGAAGCTTTCTTT. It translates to CASSNRGTEAFF.

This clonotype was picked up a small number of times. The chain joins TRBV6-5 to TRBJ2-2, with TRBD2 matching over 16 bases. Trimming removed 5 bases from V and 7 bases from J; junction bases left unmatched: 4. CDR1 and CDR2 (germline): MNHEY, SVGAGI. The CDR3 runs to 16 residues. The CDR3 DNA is TGTGCCAGCAGTCCGGGACTAGCGGGGGGGCACGGGGAGCTGTTTTTT. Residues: CASSPGLAGGHGELFF.

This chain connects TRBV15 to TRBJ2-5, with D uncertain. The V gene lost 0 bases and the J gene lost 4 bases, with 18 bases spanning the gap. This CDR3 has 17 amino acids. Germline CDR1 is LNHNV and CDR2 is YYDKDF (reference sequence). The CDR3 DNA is TGTGCCACCAGCAGAGATCTTGTGAGCTCTTGGGGAGAGACCCAGTACTTC. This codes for CATSRDLVSSWGETQYF.

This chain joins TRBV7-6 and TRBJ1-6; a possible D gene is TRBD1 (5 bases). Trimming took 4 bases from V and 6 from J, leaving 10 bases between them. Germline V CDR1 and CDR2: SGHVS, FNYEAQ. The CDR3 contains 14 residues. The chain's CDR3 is CASSSGRFNSPLHF. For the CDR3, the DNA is TGTGCCAGCAGCTCGGGACGGTTTAATTCACCCCTCCACTTT.